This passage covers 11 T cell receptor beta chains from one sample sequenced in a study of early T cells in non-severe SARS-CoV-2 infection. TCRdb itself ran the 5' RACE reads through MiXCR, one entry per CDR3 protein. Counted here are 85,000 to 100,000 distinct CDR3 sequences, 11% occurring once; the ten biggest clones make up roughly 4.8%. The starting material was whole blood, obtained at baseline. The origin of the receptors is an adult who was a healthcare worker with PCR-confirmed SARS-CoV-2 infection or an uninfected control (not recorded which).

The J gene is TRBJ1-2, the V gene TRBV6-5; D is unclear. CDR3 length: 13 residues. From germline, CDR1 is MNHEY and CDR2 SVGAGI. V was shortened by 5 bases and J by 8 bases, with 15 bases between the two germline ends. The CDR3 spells CASSPRSHQGYTF. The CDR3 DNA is TGTGCCAGCAGTCCCCGTAGCCATCAGGGCTACACCTTC.

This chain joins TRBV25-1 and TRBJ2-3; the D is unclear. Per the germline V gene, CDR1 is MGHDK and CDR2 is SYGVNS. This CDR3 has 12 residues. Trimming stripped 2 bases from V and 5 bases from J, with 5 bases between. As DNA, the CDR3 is TGTGCCAGCAGTGAAATCAAAGATACGCAGTATTTT. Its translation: CASSEIKDTQYF.

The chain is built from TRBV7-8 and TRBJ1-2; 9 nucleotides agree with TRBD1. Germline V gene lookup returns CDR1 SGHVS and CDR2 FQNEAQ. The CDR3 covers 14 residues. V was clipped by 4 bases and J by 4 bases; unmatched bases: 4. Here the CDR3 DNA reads TGTGCCAGCAGCTCCCGGGGACAGGGCTATGGCTACACCTTC. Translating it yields CASSSRGQGYGYTF. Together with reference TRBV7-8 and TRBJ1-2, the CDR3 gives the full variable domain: GAGVSQSPRYKVAKRGQDVALRCDPISGHVSLFWYQQALGQGPEFLTYFQNEAQLDKSGLPSDRFFAERPEGSVSTLKIQRTQQEDSAVYLCASSSRGQGYGYTFGSGTRLTVV.

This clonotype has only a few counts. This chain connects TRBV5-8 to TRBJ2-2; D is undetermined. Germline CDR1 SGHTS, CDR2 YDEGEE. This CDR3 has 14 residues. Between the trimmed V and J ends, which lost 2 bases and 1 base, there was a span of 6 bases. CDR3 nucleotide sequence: TGTGCCAGCAGCTTAGTACAGAACACCGGGGAGCTGTTTTTT. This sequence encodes CASSLVQNTGELFF.

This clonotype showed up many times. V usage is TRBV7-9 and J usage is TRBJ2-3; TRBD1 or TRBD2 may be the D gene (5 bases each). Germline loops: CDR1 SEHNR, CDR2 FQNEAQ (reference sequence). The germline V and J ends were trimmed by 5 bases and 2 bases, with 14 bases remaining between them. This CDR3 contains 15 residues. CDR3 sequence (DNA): TGTGCCAGCAGCGCATGGGACGGGGTCACAGATACGCAGTATTTT. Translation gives CASSAWDGVTDTQYF.

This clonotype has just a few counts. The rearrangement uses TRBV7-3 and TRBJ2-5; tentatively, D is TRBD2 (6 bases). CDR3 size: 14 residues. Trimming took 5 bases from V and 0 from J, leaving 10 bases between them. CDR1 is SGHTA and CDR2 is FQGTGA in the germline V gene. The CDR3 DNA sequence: TGTGCCAGCAGCCACGGGGGAAACCAAGAGACCCAGTACTTC. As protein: CASSHGGNQETQYF. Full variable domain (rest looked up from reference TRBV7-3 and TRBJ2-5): GAGVSQTPSNKVTEKGKYVELRCDPISGHTALYWYRQSLGQGPEFLIYFQGTGAADDSGLPNDRFFAVRPEGSVSTLKIQRTERGDSAVYLCASSHGGNQETQYFGPGTRLLVL.

The CDR3 spells CAISAGTDTDTQYF. CDR3 nucleotide sequence: TGTGCCATCAGCGCCGGGACGGACACAGATACGCAGTATTTT. The chain joins TRBV10-3 to TRBJ2-3, with D perhaps matching TRBD1 or TRBD2 (5 bases each). V lost 6 bases and J 2 bases, leaving 12 bases between the germline ends. Per germline, CDR1 ENHRY and CDR2 SYGVKD. The CDR3 spans 14 residues.

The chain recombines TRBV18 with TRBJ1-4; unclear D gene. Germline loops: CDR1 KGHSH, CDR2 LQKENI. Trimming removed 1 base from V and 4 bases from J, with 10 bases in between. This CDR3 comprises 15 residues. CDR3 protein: CASSPRAVDNEKLFF. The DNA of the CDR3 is TGTGCCAGCTCACCACGCGCAGTGGATAATGAAAAACTGTTTTTT. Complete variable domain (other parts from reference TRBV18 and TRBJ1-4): NAGVMQNPRHLVRRRGQEARLRCSPMKGHSHVYWYRQLPEEGLKFMVYLQKENIIDESGMPKERFSAEFPKEGPSILRIQQVVRGDSAAYFCASSPRAVDNEKLFFGSGTQLSVL.

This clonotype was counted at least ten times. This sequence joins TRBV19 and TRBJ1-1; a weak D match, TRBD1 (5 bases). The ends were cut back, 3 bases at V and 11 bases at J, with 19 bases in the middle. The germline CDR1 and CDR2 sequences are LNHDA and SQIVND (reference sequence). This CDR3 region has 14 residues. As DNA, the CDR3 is TGTGCCAGTAGTATCACCCCTGAGAGGGGTTGCGCTTTCTTT. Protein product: CASSITPERGCAFF.

The CDR3 loop is CASRPGTAGLAYTGELFF. DNA for the CDR3: TGTGCCAGCAGACCCGGGACGGCGGGACTAGCCTACACCGGGGAGCTGTTTTTT. V is TRBV6-2 or TRBV6-3 and J is TRBJ2-2, with 9 bases identical to TRBD2. Germline CDR1 MNHEY, CDR2 SVGEGT. The CDR3 sequence is 18 residues long. V was clipped by 6 bases and J by 3 bases; unmatched bases: 14.

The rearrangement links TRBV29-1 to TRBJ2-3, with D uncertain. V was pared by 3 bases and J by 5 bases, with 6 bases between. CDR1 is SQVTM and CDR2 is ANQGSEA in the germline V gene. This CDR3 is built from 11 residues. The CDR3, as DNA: TGCAGCGTTGACCGTGTAGATACGCAGTATTTT. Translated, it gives CSVDRVDTQYF.